This T cell receptor (beta chain) was captured in a study of post-analysis software for immune sequencing data. On this clonotype itself: What it binds is unknown.

The germline gives CDR1 DFQATT, CDR2 SNEGSKA (reference sequence). The CDR3 covers 11 residues. Trimming pared 6 bases from V and 7 bases from J, leaving 12 bases between. TCR beta libraries were prepared from cDNA with unique molecular identifiers. TCRdb ran MiXCR on the PCR reads and lists one entry per CDR3 protein. Counted here are about 180,000 distinct CDR3 sequences, approximately 31% occurring once; the ten biggest clones make up about 1.6%. Findings and caveats of the study: Comparison of patients with controls showed five TRBV segments more frequent in patients, TRBV5-6, TRBV5-1 and TRBV20-1 among them. When the samples were clustered directly with F measure, those that had been prepared in the same batch showed strong co-clustering.

V and J are TRBV20-1 and TRBJ1-1, with D possibly matching TRBD1 (5 bases). Sequenced: blood. This TCR derives from a girl aged 10 to 17 with multiple sclerosis. CDR3 residues: CSARQSIEAFF. CDR3 coding DNA: TGCAGTGCAAGACAGTCAATTGAAGCTTTCTTT.